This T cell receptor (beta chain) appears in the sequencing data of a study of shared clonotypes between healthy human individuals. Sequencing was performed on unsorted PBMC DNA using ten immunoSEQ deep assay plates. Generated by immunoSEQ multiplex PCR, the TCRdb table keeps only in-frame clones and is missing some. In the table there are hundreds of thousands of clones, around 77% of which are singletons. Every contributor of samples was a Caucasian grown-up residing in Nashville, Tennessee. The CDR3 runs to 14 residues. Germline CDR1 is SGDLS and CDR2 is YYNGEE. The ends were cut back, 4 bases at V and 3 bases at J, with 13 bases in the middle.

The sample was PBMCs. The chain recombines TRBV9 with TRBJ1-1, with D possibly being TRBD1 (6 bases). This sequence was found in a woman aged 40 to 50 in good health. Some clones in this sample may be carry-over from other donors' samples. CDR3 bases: TGTGCCAGCAGCACAGCAGGGGTGCACACTGAAGCTTTCTTT. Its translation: CASSTAGVHTEAFF. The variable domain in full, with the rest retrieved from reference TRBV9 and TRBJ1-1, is DSGVTQTPKHLITATGQRVTLRCSPRSGDLSVYWYQQSLDQGLQFLIQYYNGEERAKGNILERFSAQQFPDLHSELNLSSLELGDSALYFCASSTAGVHTEAFFGQGTRLTVV.